This T cell receptor beta chain appears in the sequencing data of a study of T-cell memory formation after mild COVID-19. Across the study: TCR clusters were mostly donor specific.

In the case of this clonotype: Its antigen is as yet unknown.

V lost 4 bases, J lost 0 bases, and 22 bases lay in between. CDR1 and CDR2 from the germline V gene are KGHSH and LQKENI. This CDR3 region has 19 residues. Each CDR3 protein gets one entry after TCRdb re-called the 5' RACE reads with MiXCR. The table shows some 160,000 distinct CDR3 sequences, with about 28% occurring only once. Study-level findings and limits: Clones that contracted clustered mainly in CM and EM if CD4+ and in EMRA if CD8+.

This clonotype was obtained from an adult woman who had mild COVID-19 (a few samples of this study predate the infection). Cell type and time point are not known. The source material was PBMCs or a T cell subset sorted from them (not recorded which). The chain employs TRBV18 and TRBJ1-5; D is unclear. CDR3 DNA sequence: TGTGCCAGCTCACTTGGACGGGAAAATCAGGTGTATAGCAATCAGCCCCAGCATTTT. Protein sequence: CASSLGRENQVYSNQPQHF.